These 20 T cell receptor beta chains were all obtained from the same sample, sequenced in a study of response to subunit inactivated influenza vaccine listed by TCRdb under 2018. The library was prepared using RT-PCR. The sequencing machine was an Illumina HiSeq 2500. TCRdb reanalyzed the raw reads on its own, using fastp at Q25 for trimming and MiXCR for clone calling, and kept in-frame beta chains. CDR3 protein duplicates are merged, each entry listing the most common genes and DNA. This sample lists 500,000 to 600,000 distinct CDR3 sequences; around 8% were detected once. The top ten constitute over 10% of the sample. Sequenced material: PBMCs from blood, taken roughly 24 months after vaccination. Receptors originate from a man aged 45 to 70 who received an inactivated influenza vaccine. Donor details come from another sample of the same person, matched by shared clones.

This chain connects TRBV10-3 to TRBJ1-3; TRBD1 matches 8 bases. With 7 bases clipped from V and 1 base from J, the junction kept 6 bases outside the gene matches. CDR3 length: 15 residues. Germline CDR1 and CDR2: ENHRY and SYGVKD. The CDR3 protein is CAINPGGWSGNTIYF. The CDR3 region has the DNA TGTGCCATCAACCCAGGGGGCTGGTCTGGAAACACCATATATTTT.

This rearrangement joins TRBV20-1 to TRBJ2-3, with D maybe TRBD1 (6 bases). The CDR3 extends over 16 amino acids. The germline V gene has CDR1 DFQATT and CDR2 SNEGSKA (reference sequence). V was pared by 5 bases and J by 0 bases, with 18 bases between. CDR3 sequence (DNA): TGCAGTGCTCACCGGGGACAAGTCTCTAGCACAGATACGCAGTATTTT. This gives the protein CSAHRGQVSSTDTQYF.

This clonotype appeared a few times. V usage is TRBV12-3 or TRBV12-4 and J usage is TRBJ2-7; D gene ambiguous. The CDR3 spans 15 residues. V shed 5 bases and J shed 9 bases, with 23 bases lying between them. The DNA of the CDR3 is TGTGCCAGCAGTGCTGCCGGGCTCCGCCTCGACGGGCAGTACTTC. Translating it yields CASSAAGLRLDGQYF.

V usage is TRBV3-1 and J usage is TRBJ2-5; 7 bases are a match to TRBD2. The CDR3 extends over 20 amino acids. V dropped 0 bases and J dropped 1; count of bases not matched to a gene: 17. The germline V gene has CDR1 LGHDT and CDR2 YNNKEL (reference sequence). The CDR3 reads CASSQEAGSGLGEIQETQYF. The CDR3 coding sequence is TGTGCCAGCAGCCAAGAGGCTGGAAGCGGACTAGGGGAGATCCAAGAGACCCAGTACTTC.

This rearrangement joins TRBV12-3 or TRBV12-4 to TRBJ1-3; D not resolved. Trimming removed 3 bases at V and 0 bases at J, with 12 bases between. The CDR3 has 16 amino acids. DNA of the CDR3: TGTGCCAGCAGTTTGACCCAACCCACCTCTGGAAACACCATATATTTT. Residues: CASSLTQPTSGNTIYF.

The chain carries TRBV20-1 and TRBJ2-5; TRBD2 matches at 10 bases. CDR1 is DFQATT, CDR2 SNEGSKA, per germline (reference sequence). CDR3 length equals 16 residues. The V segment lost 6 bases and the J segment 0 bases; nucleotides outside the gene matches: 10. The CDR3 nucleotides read TGCAGTGCGGAGGAGATAGCGGGGGGTTACCAAGAGACCCAGTACTTC. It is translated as CSAEEIAGGYQETQYF.

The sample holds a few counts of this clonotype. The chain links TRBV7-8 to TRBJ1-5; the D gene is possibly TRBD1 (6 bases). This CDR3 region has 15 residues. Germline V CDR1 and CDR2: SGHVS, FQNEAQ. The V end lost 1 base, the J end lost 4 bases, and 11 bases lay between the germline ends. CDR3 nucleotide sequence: TGTGCCAGCAGCTTAGGGGGGGGCCCAAATCAGCCCCAGCATTTT. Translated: CASSLGGGPNQPQHF.

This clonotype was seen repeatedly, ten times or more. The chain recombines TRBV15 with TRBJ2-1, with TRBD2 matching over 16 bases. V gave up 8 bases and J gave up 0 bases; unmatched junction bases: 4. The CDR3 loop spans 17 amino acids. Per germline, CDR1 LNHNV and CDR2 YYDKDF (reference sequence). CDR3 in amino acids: CATRGTSGRVSYNEQFF. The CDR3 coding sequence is TGTGCCACCCGCGGGACTAGCGGGAGGGTCTCCTACAATGAGCAGTTCTTC.

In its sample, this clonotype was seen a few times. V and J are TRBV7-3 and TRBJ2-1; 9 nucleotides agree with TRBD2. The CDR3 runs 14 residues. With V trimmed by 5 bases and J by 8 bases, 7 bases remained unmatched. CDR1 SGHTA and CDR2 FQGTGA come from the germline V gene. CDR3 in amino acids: CASSPDAGGYEQFF. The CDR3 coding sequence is TGTGCCAGCAGCCCAGATGCGGGAGGGTATGAGCAGTTCTTC.

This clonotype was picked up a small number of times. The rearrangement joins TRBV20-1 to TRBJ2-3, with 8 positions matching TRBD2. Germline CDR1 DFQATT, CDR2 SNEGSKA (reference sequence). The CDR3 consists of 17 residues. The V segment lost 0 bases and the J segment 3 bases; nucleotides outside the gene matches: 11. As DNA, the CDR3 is TGCAGTGCTAGAGACTTGAGTAGCGGGGTCGGTACAGATACGCAGTATTTT. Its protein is CSARDLSSGVGTDTQYF.

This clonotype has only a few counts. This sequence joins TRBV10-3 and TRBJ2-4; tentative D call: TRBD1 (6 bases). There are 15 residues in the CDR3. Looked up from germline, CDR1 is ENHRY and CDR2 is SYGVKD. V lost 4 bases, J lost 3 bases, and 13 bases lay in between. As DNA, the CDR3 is TGTGCCATCAGTGTGGGGGCGGCGGGCAAAAACATTCAGTACTTC. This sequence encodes CAISVGAAGKNIQYF.

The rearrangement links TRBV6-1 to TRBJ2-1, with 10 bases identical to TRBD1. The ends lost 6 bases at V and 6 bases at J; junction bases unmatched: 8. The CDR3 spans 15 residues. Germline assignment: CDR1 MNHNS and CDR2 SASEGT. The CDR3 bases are TGTGCCAGCAGGCTGGGACAGGGGCAGGGCAATGAGCAGTTCTTC. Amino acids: CASRLGQGQGNEQFF.

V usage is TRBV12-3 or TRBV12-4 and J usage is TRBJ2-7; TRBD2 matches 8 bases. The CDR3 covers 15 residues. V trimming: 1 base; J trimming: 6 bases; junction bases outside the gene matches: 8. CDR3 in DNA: TGTGCCAGCAGTTTAGTTGCCGGGAGGGCGGCCGAGCAGTACTTC. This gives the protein CASSLVAGRAAEQYF.

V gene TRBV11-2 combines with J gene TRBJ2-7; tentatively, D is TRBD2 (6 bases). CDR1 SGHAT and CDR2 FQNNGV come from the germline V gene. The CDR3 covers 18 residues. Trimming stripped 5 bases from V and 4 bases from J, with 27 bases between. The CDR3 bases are TGTGCCAGCAGCGATACTGCGGGACGGACTACTACCTGGTACGAGCAGTACTTC. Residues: CASSDTAGRTTTWYEQYF.

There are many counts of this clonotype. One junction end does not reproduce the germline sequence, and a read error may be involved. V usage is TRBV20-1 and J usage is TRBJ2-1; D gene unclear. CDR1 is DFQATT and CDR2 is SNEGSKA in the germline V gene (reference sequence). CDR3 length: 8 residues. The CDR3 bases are TGCAGTGCTAGAGATGGGTCCTTC. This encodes CSARDGSF.

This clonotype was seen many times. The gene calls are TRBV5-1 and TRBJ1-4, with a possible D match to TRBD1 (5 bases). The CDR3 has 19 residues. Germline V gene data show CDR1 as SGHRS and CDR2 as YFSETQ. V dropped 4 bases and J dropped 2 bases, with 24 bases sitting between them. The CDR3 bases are TGCGCCAGCAGCAGGGATGGGGGTCTATTCGCAGTCACTAATGAAAAACTGTTTTTT. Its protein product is CASSRDGGLFAVTNEKLFF.

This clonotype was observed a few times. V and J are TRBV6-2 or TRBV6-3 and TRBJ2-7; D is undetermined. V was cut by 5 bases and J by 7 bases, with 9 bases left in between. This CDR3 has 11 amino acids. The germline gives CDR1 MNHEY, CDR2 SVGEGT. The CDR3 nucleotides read TGTGCCAGCAGTAAGGCTCGGGAGCAGTACTTC. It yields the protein CASSKAREQYF.

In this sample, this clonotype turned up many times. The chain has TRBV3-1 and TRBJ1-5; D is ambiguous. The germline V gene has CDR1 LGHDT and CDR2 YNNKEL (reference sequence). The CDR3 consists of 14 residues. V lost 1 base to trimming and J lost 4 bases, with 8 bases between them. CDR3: CASSQASGNQPQHF. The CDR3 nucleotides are TGTGCCAGCAGCCAAGCTTCAGGTAATCAGCCCCAGCATTTT.

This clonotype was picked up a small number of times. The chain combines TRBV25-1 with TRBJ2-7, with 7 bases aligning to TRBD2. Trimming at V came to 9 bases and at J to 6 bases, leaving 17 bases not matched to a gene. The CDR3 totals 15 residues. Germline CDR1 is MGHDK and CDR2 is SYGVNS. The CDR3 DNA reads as TGTGCCAGTGGGAGGGCCGCCCCCGGGTTCGGCGAGCAGTACTTC. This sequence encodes CASGRAAPGFGEQYF.

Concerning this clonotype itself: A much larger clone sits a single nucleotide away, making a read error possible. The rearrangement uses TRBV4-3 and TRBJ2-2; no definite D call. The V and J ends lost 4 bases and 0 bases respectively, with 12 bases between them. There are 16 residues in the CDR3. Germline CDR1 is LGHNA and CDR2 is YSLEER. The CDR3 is CASSLRATANTGELFF. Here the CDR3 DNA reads TGCGCCAGCAGCCTTCGGGCTACGGCGAACACCGGGGAGCTGTTTTTT.